These 8 T cell receptor beta chains share one sample of origin, sequenced in a study of CXCR3 chemokines and chemotherapy response in bladder cancer. Via MiXCR, TCRdb re-called the PCR reads, giving one row per CDR3 protein. The table records about 12,000 distinct CDR3 sequences, roughly an eighth of them present only once. The sample here was taken from a patient whose treatment included neoadjuvant chemotherapy. Source of these receptors: a human donor with bladder cancer that did not respond to neoadjuvant chemotherapy.

This clonotype was counted ten times or more. As DNA, the CDR3 is TGTGCCAGCAGCGGGGGACACGGGTATGGAAACACCATATATTTT. It translates to CASSGGHGYGNTIYF. The chain couples TRBV9 to TRBJ1-3; tentatively, D is TRBD1 (6 bases). CDR3 size: 15 residues. Trimming stripped 3 bases from V and 3 bases from J, with 13 bases between. Germline V gives CDR1 SGDLS, CDR2 YYNGEE.

This clonotype has at least ten counts. The chain recombines TRBV28 with TRBJ1-1; 8 positions match TRBD1. The V segment lost 6 bases and the J segment 0 bases; nucleotides outside the gene matches: 9. CDR1 MDHEN and CDR2 SYDVKM come from the germline V gene. The CDR3 consists of 16 residues. CDR3 protein: CASSPNRGAMNTEAFF. CDR3 DNA: TGTGCCAGCAGCCCTAACAGGGGGGCCATGAACACTGAAGCTTTCTTT.

In its sample, this clonotype ranks as medium-sized. V gene TRBV19 combines with J gene TRBJ2-1, with TRBD2 as a possible D gene (6 bases). Germline CDR1 is LNHDA and CDR2 is SQIVND (reference sequence). The CDR3 extends over 15 amino acids. Trimming took off 3 bases at V and 4 bases at J, with 13 bases between the two ends. CDR3: CASSIHTGTYNEQFF. DNA for the CDR3: TGTGCCAGTAGTATTCATACGGGGACTTACAATGAGCAGTTCTTC.

This clonotype was counted ten times or more. V gene TRBV7-3 combines with J gene TRBJ2-2, with D tentatively TRBD2 (5 bases). The V gene lost 2 bases and the J gene lost 6 bases, with 19 bases spanning the gap. Germline CDR1 is SGHTA and CDR2 is FQGTGA. The CDR3 totals 17 residues. CDR3 residues: CASSLRLRTEDSGELFF. In DNA form, the CDR3 reads TGTGCCAGCAGCTTACGCCTCCGGACGGAGGATTCCGGGGAGCTGTTTTTT.

This clonotype was seen ten or more times. The chain combines TRBV6-1 with TRBJ2-7; D is possibly TRBD1 (5 bases). Germline loops: CDR1 MNHNS, CDR2 SASEGT. The CDR3 consists of 17 residues. Trimming took 0 bases from V and 0 from J, leaving 15 bases between them. This CDR3 is CASSEARGIDSSYEQYF. CDR3 in DNA: TGTGCCAGCAGTGAAGCGCGAGGTATAGACAGCTCCTACGAGCAGTACTTC.

There are many counts of this clonotype. This chain uses TRBV7-2 with TRBJ1-2; the D gene is possibly TRBD1 (5 bases). Trimming shortened V by 1 base and J by 2 bases, and 11 bases separated the two germline ends. The CDR3 extends over 15 amino acids. Germline CDR1 is SGHTA and CDR2 is FQGNSA. This CDR3 reads CASSLDGGLNYGYTF. CDR3 sequence (DNA): TGTGCCAGCAGCTTAGACGGGGGTTTAAACTATGGCTACACCTTC.

This clonotype was picked up many times. The chain uses TRBV5-6 and TRBJ1-6; no clear D gene. The CDR3 covers 17 residues. Germline CDR1 SGHDT, CDR2 YYEEEE. V dropped 0 bases and J dropped 4 bases, with 14 bases sitting between them. The CDR3 DNA sequence: TGTGCCAGCAGCTTGGCGACAATCACGTCGTATAATTCACCCCTCCACTTT. Amino acid sequence: CASSLATITSYNSPLHF.

This sequence joins TRBV15 and TRBJ2-3, with TRBD2 matching 10 bases. The ends lost 2 bases at V and 8 bases at J; junction bases unmatched: 7. There are 15 residues in the CDR3. The V gene's germline CDR1 is LNHNV and CDR2 YYDKDF (reference sequence). The CDR3 sequence is CATSRQRGGVGTQYF. CDR3 bases: TGTGCCACCAGCAGACAGCGGGGGGGTGTCGGTACGCAGTATTTT.